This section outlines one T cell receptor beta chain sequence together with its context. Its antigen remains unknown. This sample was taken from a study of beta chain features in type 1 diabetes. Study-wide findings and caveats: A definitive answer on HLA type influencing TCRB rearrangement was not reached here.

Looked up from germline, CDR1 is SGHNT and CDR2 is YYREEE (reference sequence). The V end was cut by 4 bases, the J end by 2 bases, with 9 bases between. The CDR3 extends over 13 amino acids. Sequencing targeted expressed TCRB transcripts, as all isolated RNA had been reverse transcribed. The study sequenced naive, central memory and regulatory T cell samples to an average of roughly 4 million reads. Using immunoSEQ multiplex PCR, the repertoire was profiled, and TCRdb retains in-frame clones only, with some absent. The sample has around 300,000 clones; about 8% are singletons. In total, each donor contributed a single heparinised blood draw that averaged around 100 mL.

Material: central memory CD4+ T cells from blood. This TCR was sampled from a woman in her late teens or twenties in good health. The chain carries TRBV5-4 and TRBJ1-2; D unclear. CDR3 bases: TGTGCCAGCAGCCAAGTGGGGAACTATGGCTACACCTTC. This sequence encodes CASSQVGNYGYTF.